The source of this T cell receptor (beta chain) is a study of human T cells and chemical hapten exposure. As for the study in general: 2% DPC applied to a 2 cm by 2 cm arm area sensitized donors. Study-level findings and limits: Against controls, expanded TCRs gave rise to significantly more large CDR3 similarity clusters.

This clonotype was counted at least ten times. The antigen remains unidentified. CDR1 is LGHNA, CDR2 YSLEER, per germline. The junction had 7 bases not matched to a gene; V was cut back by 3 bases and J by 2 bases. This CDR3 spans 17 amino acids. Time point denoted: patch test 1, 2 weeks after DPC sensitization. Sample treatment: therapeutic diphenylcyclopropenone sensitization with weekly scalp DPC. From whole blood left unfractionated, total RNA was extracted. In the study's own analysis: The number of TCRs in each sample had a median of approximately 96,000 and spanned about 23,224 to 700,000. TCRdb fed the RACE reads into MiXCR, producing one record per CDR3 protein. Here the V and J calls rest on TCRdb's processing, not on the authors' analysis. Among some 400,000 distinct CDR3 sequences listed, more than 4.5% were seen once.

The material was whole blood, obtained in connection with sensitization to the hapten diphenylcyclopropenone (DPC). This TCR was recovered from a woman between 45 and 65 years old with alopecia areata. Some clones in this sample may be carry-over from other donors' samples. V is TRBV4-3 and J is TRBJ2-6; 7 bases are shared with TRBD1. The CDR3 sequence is CASSHQIDRAGANVLTF. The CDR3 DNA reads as TGCGCCAGCAGCCATCAAATTGACAGGGCTGGGGCCAACGTCCTGACTTTC.